A single T cell receptor (beta chain) is shown here with its context. J gave up 9 bases and V 6 bases, and 4 bases lay outside the gene matches. Germline CDR1 is SNHLY and CDR2 is FYNNEI. The CDR3 is 13 residues long. This sample is drawn from a study of blood T cell repertoires in COVID-19. For the study at large: Samples representing acute and convalescent COVID-19 were sourced from the United States, Italy and Spain.

In terms of age and location, participants ranged from roughly 18 to 95 years and lived in approximately 26 US areas. Cohort allocation depended upon clinical history that participants reported. Each recovered donor of Cohort 3 presented with two negative PCRs, clearance, or symptom resolution. Measured with immunoSEQ multiplex PCR; TCRdb has only the in-frame clones, and not every one. The sample consists of around 450,000 clones, roughly 90% of them appearing once. The receptor was isolated from a woman in her late teens or twenties who had recovered from COVID-19. The J gene is TRBJ2-2, the V gene TRBV2; TRBD2 matches at 10 bases. Sequenced sample: PBMCs or T cells enriched from blood (not recorded which). The CDR3 DNA reads as TGTGCCAGCAGGAGCGGGGGGGCCTGGGAGCTGTTTTTT. This translates into CASRSGGAWELFF. Full variable domain (outside the CDR3, taken from reference TRBV2 and TRBJ2-2): EPEVTQTPSHQVTQMGQEVILRCVPISNHLYFYWYRQILGQKVEFLVSFYNNEISEKSEIFDDQFSVERPDGSNFTLKIRSTKLEDSAMYFCASRSGGAWELFFGEGSRLTVL.